This is a list of T cell receptor beta chains from one sample in a study of cytomegalovirus exposure and HLA in healthy donors. TCRdb keeps only in-frame clones here, not all; method: immunoSEQ multiplex PCR. The table lists about 120,000 clones, 55% to 65% of them singletons, with more than 8% in the top ten. The specimen was PBMCs. The origin of the receptors is a man aged 35 to 55 in good health and CMV-seropositive. CDR3s include the opening cysteine and the closing phenylalanine or tryptophan. A D gene is named only where the DNA matches it firmly. Expanded clones get a size class; other rows say once, few or many, or leave the size out.

clone_size: .; v_call: TRBV14; d_call: TRBD2; j_call: TRBJ2-5; cdr3_nt: TGTGCCAGCAGCCAAGTCCTAGCGGGAGTCAGGGAGACCCAGTACTTC; cdr3_aa: CASSQVLAGVRETQYF
clone_size: .; v_call: TRBV7-8; d_call: TRBD1; j_call: TRBJ1-2; cdr3_nt: TGTGCCAGCAGCTTGGACTGGGACAGGGCTAACTATGGCTACACCTTC; cdr3_aa: CASSLDWDRANYGYTF
clone_size: .; v_call: TRBV6-1; d_call: TRBD1; j_call: TRBJ1-2; cdr3_nt: TGTGCCAGCACGACAGGGCAAGCTAACTATGGCTACACCTTC; cdr3_aa: CASTTGQANYGYTF
clone_size: few; v_call: TRBV5-1; d_call: TRBD1; j_call: TRBJ2-7; cdr3_nt: TGCGCCAGCAGCTTGCGGGACTGGGGGACAGGGCGCTACGAGCAGTACTTC; cdr3_aa: CASSLRDWGTGRYEQYF
clone_size: .; v_call: TRBV7-9; d_call: .; j_call: TRBJ2-3; cdr3_nt: TGTGCCAGCGGCACAGGGTATGGGGCAGATACGCAGTATTTT; cdr3_aa: CASGTGYGADTQYF
clone_size: .; v_call: TRBV5-1; d_call: .; j_call: TRBJ2-1; cdr3_nt: TGCGCCAGCAGCTTGCTTTTGGGGGCAGGGCTCAATGAGCAGTTCTTC; cdr3_aa: CASSLLLGAGLNEQFF
clone_size: .; v_call: TRBV5-4; d_call: .; j_call: TRBJ2-5; cdr3_nt: TGTGCCAGCAGCTTGCAGGGTGCCCGAGAGACCCAGTACTTC; cdr3_aa: CASSLQGARETQYF
clone_size: .; v_call: TRBV27; d_call: TRBD2; j_call: TRBJ2-4; cdr3_nt: TGTGCCAGCAGTTCGGGACTAGAGTGGAACATTCAGTACTTC; cdr3_aa: CASSSGLEWNIQYF
clone_size: .; v_call: TRBV7-2; d_call: .; j_call: TRBJ1-2; cdr3_nt: TGTGCCAGCAGCGCTCAGGGCGACTATGGCTACACCTTC; cdr3_aa: CASSAQGDYGYTF
clone_size: .; v_call: TRBV4-2; d_call: TRBD2; j_call: TRBJ2-2; cdr3_nt: TGTGCCAGCAGCCAAGATTTCAGCGGGGGGGCCGCCGGGGAGCTGTTTTTT; cdr3_aa: CASSQDFSGGAAGELFF
clone_size: few; v_call: TRBV2; d_call: .; j_call: TRBJ1-4; cdr3_nt: TGTGCCAGCGAAGGGGGTCCCACAACTAATGAAAAACTGTTTTTT; cdr3_aa: CASEGGPTTNEKLFF
clone_size: few; v_call: TRBV7-2; d_call: .; j_call: TRBJ2-5; cdr3_nt: TGTGCCAGCAGCTCAACACCACAAGAGACCCAGTACTTC; cdr3_aa: CASSSTPQETQYF
clone_size: .; v_call: TRBV6-1; d_call: TRBD2; j_call: TRBJ2-3; cdr3_nt: TGTGCCAGCAGTGAAGTACTAGCGTTGGGGGGAGATACGCAGTATTTT; cdr3_aa: CASSEVLALGGDTQYF
clone_size: few; v_call: TRBV7-2; d_call: TRBD1; j_call: TRBJ1-1; cdr3_nt: TGTGCCAGCAGCCCTCAGACAGGGTTGAGCACTGAAGCTTTCTTT; cdr3_aa: CASSPQTGLSTEAFF
clone_size: .; v_call: TRBV5-1; d_call: TRBD2; j_call: TRBJ2-1; cdr3_nt: TGCGCCAGCAGCCGGACTAGCGGGGGTTATTACAATGAGCAGTTCTTC; cdr3_aa: CASSRTSGGYYNEQFF
clone_size: .; v_call: TRBV10-3; d_call: .; j_call: TRBJ1-2; cdr3_nt: TGTGCCATCAGGCCGTCCGGGGGACTAGCTAACTATGGCTACACCTTC; cdr3_aa: CAIRPSGGLANYGYTF